This T cell receptor (beta chain) was captured in a study of monozygotic twins with cystic fibrosis. Study at large: With about 16 PCR cycles, barcoded libraries came from about 2.9 micrograms of fragmented DNA. The study's findings and limits: No link emerged between shared CDR3 counts and age, concordance or severity. Unrelated CF individuals shared fewer identical clonotypes than monozygotic CF twins. Clonality was generally low (median about 0.01), higher in the most severe patients.

Assay: immunoSEQ multiplex PCR; the TCRdb copy retains only in-frame clones and omits some. This sample has fewer than 25,000 clones, with 87% found just once. On this clone: Its cognate antigen is unknown.

The CDR3 contains 15 residues. The sequenced material came from blood. This sequence originates from a woman younger than 45 with cystic fibrosis. The rearrangement uses TRBV21-1 and TRBJ2-7; TRBD1 is the table's D call and was not checked against the DNA. TRBV21-1 is designated a pseudogene. The CDR3 nucleotides read TGTGCCAGCAGCAAAAATAGAGGGGGCGACTACGAGCAGTACTTC. Translated: CASSKNRGGDYEQYF.